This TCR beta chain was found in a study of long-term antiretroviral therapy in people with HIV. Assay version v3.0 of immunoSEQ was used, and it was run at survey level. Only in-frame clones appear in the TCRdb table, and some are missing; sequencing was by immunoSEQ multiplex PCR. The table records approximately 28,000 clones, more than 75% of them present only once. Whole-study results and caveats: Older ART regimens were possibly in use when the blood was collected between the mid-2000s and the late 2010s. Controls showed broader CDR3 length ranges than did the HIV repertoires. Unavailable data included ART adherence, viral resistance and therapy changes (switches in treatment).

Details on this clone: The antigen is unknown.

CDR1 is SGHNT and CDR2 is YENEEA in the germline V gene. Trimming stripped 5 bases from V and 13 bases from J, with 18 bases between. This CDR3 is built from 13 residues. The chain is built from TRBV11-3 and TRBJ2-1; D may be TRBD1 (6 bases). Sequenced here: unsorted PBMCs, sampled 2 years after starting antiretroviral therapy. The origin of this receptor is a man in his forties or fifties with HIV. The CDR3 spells CASSTNAGTPQFF. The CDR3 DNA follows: TGTGCCAGCAGCACCAACGCAGGGACACCTCAGTTCTTC.